These T cell receptor beta chains were read from a single sample in a study of glioma-infiltrating T cells. TCRdb fed the multiplex PCR reads into MiXCR, producing one record per CDR3 protein. Among around 100,000 distinct CDR3 sequences listed, around 28% were seen once. The sequenced sample was glioma tissue, nonneoplastic brain tissue, or PBMCs (not recorded which). All receptors come from a human donor with low-grade glioma or glioblastoma, undergoing nonglioma brain surgery, or in good health (not recorded which). CDR3s include the opening cysteine and the closing phenylalanine or tryptophan. The D gene is left open where the match is weak. Some rows have no size entry. The others give once, few or many, or a class for an expanded clone.

clone_size j_call v_call d_call cdr3_aa
many TRBJ1-1 TRBV20-1 . CSATANEAFF
many TRBJ1-1 TRBV12-3/TRBV12-4 TRBD1 CASSFRQGDTEAFF
few TRBJ1-6 TRBV6-1 TRBD1 CATKGQGHSPLHF
many TRBJ2-1 TRBV28 . CASTSGAPNEQFF
many TRBJ2-3 TRBV20-1 TRBD1 CSARDQGAFLTDTQYF
many TRBJ2-5 TRBV20-1 TRBD1 CSATGTGGRQETQYF
many TRBJ1-1 TRBV20-1 . CSATAGNTEAFF
. TRBJ2-3 TRBV7-2 TRBD2 CASSLKTAGGSSDTQYF
many TRBJ1-3 TRBV7-2 . CASSPTRYSGNTIYF
many TRBJ2-2 TRBV20-1 . CSAMTGSNTGELFF
few TRBJ2-3 TRBV11-2 . CASRPGGGAYEQYF
many TRBJ2-3 TRBV28 . CASSTPGTQYF
many TRBJ2-5 TRBV7-2 TRBD2 CASSLAASGQETQYF
many TRBJ2-1 TRBV6-1 TRBD2 CASSKARLAGYNEQFF
many TRBJ2-7 TRBV7-2 . CASSLVSGGQTEAYEQYF
few TRBJ2-6 TRBV5-1 . CASIPGFRGSGANVLTF
many TRBJ1-5 TRBV18 . CASSSDGNQPQHF
. TRBJ2-7 TRBV14 . CASSQRGHEQYF
few TRBJ1-1 TRBV12-3/TRBV12-4 . CASSVLSWAEAFF
. TRBJ2-3 TRBV20-1 TRBD1 CSARRDREPEQYF
many TRBJ1-2 TRBV28 . CASSFPGGGYTF
. TRBJ2-7 TRBV5-4 TRBD1 CASSSQGVGDEQYF
many TRBJ2-2 TRBV7-2 . CASSFGLTGELFF